This is a list of T cell receptor beta chains from one sample in a study of blood T cell repertoires in COVID-19. Clones were sequenced by immunoSEQ multiplex PCR, and TCRdb holds only the in-frame ones, with some missing. Of approximately 150,000 clones in the sample, around 87% were seen once. The sample was peripheral blood. Receptors were obtained from a woman in her 50s with active or convalescent COVID-19. The CDR3 runs from the conserved cysteine through the conserved F or W. Each record gives: CDR3 protein, clone size, V gene. Clone size appears in some rows only: once, few, many, or a class for an expanded clone.

cdr3_aa: CASSLQGDIEAFF; clone_size: NA; v_call: TRBV7-9
cdr3_aa: CASSPPGEGTQYF; clone_size: once; v_call: TRBV18
cdr3_aa: CASSQLGQSGKLFF; clone_size: once; v_call: TRBV4-1
cdr3_aa: CASSWTGGAGWTEAFF; clone_size: NA; v_call: TRBV19
cdr3_aa: CASSYPGLNTGELFF; clone_size: once; v_call: TRBV5-4
cdr3_aa: CASSQEQGVWSGRYQETQYF; clone_size: NA; v_call: TRBV3-1/TRBV3-2
cdr3_aa: CSGAVTGTEAFF; clone_size: once; v_call: TRBV29-1
cdr3_aa: CASSSRLAGGSGELFF; clone_size: NA; v_call: TRBV27
cdr3_aa: CASSPKDSNYGYTF; clone_size: NA; v_call: TRBV27
cdr3_aa: CASSPAPYRGRRGPNTEAFF; clone_size: NA; v_call: TRBV18
cdr3_aa: CASALGLFTDTQYF; clone_size: once; v_call: TRBV12-5
cdr3_aa: CASSPPMRTNTGELFF; clone_size: NA; v_call: TRBV18
cdr3_aa: CASIPTGTNTEAFF; clone_size: NA; v_call: TRBV7-6
cdr3_aa: CASSSSYEQYF; clone_size: NA; v_call: TRBV27
cdr3_aa: CSVPLRGPNDEAFF; clone_size: NA; v_call: TRBV29-1
cdr3_aa: CASTPAGGMKSPLHF; clone_size: NA; v_call: TRBV5-1
cdr3_aa: CASSLERGGPSPLHF; clone_size: NA; v_call: TRBV11-2
cdr3_aa: CAISADPTGGRSPLHF; clone_size: NA; v_call: TRBV10-3
cdr3_aa: CASSLGASSNEQFF; clone_size: NA; v_call: TRBV7-3
cdr3_aa: CASSNHRGLNEQYF; clone_size: NA; v_call: TRBV9
cdr3_aa: CASRGTVLGEQYF; clone_size: NA; v_call: TRBV6-5
cdr3_aa: CASSLVAGGDKNIQYF; clone_size: once; v_call: TRBV5-8
cdr3_aa: CASSPGTIYEQYF; clone_size: NA; v_call: TRBV9
cdr3_aa: CASSPTRWDTEAFF; clone_size: few; v_call: TRBV11-2
cdr3_aa: CASTRYNEQFF; clone_size: NA; v_call: TRBV6-5
cdr3_aa: CASRGLGGRYTEAFF; clone_size: NA; v_call: TRBV19
cdr3_aa: CASSRFFPGLNYGYTF; clone_size: NA; v_call: TRBV4-1
cdr3_aa: CASSLAPTDRNTGELFF; clone_size: NA; v_call: TRBV7-6
cdr3_aa: CASSVDYSYTEAFF; clone_size: NA; v_call: TRBV9
cdr3_aa: CASSLAGVAGELFF; clone_size: NA; v_call: TRBV28
cdr3_aa: CASSQRGTGTKETQYF; clone_size: once; v_call: TRBV4-1
cdr3_aa: CASSLDRVPTEAFF; clone_size: once; v_call: TRBV7-2
cdr3_aa: CASSFGQSNQPQHF; clone_size: NA; v_call: TRBV9
cdr3_aa: CASSTQGHQANSPLHF; clone_size: NA; v_call: TRBV5-1
cdr3_aa: CASSYLQGVWETQYF; clone_size: NA; v_call: TRBV6-6
cdr3_aa: CASSQASTDTQYF; clone_size: NA; v_call: TRBV4-3
cdr3_aa: CASNPGTDYGYTF; clone_size: NA; v_call: TRBV5-5
cdr3_aa: CASSPLAGVNEQFF; clone_size: NA; v_call: TRBV3-1/TRBV3-2
cdr3_aa: CASSLADSSYGYTF; clone_size: NA; v_call: TRBV7-9
cdr3_aa: CASSEVDRGSGTEAFF; clone_size: NA; v_call: TRBV2
cdr3_aa: CASSQDETDRANTEAFF; clone_size: NA; v_call: TRBV4-3
cdr3_aa: CASSQGGSPLHF; clone_size: few; v_call: TRBV11-2
cdr3_aa: CSVGRGWGELFF; clone_size: NA; v_call: TRBV29-1
cdr3_aa: CASSRQGWRTGELFF; clone_size: NA; v_call: TRBV11-2
cdr3_aa: CSAPRGGHKHF; clone_size: NA; v_call: TRBV20-1
cdr3_aa: CATSRDSSSGNTIYF; clone_size: NA; v_call: TRBV15
cdr3_aa: CASSSSSGSTDTQYF; clone_size: NA; v_call: TRBV7-3
cdr3_aa: CSASPSFRDRGERGSEAFF; clone_size: NA; v_call: TRBV20-1
cdr3_aa: CASSGGQGANTEAFF; clone_size: NA; v_call: TRBV11-1
cdr3_aa: CASSQIGTVTYEQYF; clone_size: NA; v_call: TRBV4-1
cdr3_aa: CASSYGRQGYVGNTIYF; clone_size: NA; v_call: TRBV6-2/TRBV6-3
cdr3_aa: CASRVGVGELFF; clone_size: NA; v_call: TRBV28
cdr3_aa: CASSQDNRPRYGYTF; clone_size: NA; v_call: TRBV4-3
cdr3_aa: CATVTSGRYNEQFF; clone_size: NA; v_call: TRBV28
cdr3_aa: CATTNRDLGEQYF; clone_size: NA; v_call: TRBV10-3
cdr3_aa: CASSPGTDGYTF; clone_size: NA; v_call: TRBV27
cdr3_aa: CASSQDLSVYGYTF; clone_size: NA; v_call: TRBV4-2
cdr3_aa: CASSSGVDYNEQFF; clone_size: NA; v_call: TRBV5-1
cdr3_aa: CAWSEDRDYGYTF; clone_size: NA; v_call: TRBV30
cdr3_aa: CASSLGQGVYYGYTF; clone_size: NA; v_call: TRBV7-2